The entry below gives a single TCR beta chain sequence along with its context. No antigen is known for it. Arm-PCR with iRepertoire HTBI primers amplified the CDR3 regions for these TCR beta libraries. TCRdb re-called the multiplex PCR reads with MiXCR, one entry per CDR3 protein. The data contain about 470,000 distinct CDR3 sequences, around a fifth of them singletons. The data stem from a study of regulatory T cells in long-lasting Graves disease. Time point denoted: persistent/refractory GD, antithyroid drugs over 5 years with positive TRAb. PBMC-derived RNA was used for the TCR library. With 5 bases removed from V and 1 base from J, the gap between germline ends came to 6 bases. The CDR3 totals 12 residues. CDR1 and CDR2 from the germline V gene are PRHDT and FYEKMQ (reference sequence). Study outcomes and limitations: Persistent patients had a count of shared public clonotypes (approximately 3,000) that exceeded that of new patients (around 960).

V is TRBV13 and J is TRBJ2-7, with D unresolved. This receptor was taken from a female donor with Graves disease. Specimen: peripheral blood mononuclear cells (PBMCs), collected when the disease was refractory, from a patient treated with antithyroid drugs. The chain's CDR3 is CASSASSYEQYF. The DNA of the CDR3 is TGTGCCAGCAGCGCTAGTTCCTACGAGCAGTACTTC.